This T cell receptor (beta chain) was obtained from a study of chemoradiotherapy in HPV16-positive cancers. Study-wide findings and caveats: For HPV16-positive patients, expanding HPV-responsive T cells associated with longer recurrence-free survival. Candidate HPV-specific clones and E7-related TCR motifs grew in tumor during treatment.

Measured with immunoSEQ multiplex PCR; TCRdb has only the in-frame clones, and not every one. Seen here are about 36,000 clones, 80% to 95% observed once, and the top ten hold roughly 3.9%. CDR3 length equals 13 residues. V was pared by 3 bases and J by 3 bases, with 2 bases of the junction left unmatched. CDR1 SGHTA and CDR2 FQGNSA come from the germline V gene. Remarks on this clone: Its antigen remains unidentified.

This sequence joins TRBV7-2 and TRBJ2-7; 7 bases match TRBD2. This material consisted of blood, taken from a patient who underwent chemoradiotherapy. The clonotype originates from a human donor with HPV-associated anogenital cancer. The DNA of the CDR3 is TGTGCCAGCAGCTTTTCGGGGGGCTACGAGCAGTACTTC. It encodes CASSFSGGYEQYF.